This T cell receptor beta chain was sequenced in a study of cytomegalovirus exposure and HLA in healthy donors (dated by TCRdb to about 2017). Background on the whole study: According to an earlier analysis of several hundred of the donors, 150 million to 200 million T cells yielded roughly 100 million unique TCR beta sequences and about 300 Gb of sequence data. Roughly 300 gigabases of sequencing data and 78 million or so unique TCR sequences were included in an early release covering roughly 600 HLA-typed donors. Of the roughly 410 genotyped donors, roughly 76% were placed in the genetic ancestry cluster associated with self-reported Caucasian donors. The study aimed to test whether signatures of past pathogen exposure could be identified by cataloging public T cell receptors. The study profiled the T cell repertoires of hundreds of subjects by immunosequencing and related them to cytomegalovirus serostatus. Along with the roughly 700-subject first cohort, a separate validation cohort of roughly 110 different subjects was used. To predict cytomegalovirus infection status, the study brought together high-throughput TCR immunosequencing, statistical association of individual TCRs with disease status, and machine learning. In a later analysis, previously published TCR beta repertoires from about 670 donors were re-analyzed and high-resolution HLA genotyping was added so that TCR occurrence patterns could be studied. Rather than drawing on any new phenotypic data, the later analysis identified candidate immune exposures from TCR beta sequences and the way those sequences occurred across donors. An earlier analysis of roughly 600 of the donors used high-throughput TCR beta sequencing to judge whether each TCR beta V gene segment behaved as functional or pseudogenic. Alongside the repertoire data, information on donor age, sex, ethnicity and CMV serostatus was compiled. Genome-wide SNP genotypes for about 55% of the roughly 670 donors were used in a later genetic analysis, which treated that subset as a discovery cohort. Every repertoire in the discovery cohort had been generated on one and the same sequencing platform. Both class I and class II loci were covered by HLA typing, at four-digit resolution. The number of typed donors differed by locus: about 620-630 for A, B, C, DRB1 and DQB1; about 520 for DQA1; approximately 600 for DPA1; and roughly 470 for DPB1. Several DR-DQ haplotypes were handled as single units for association and clustering because linkage in the cohort was strong. Among 300 to 450 genotyped donors of the cohort, an average of approximately 230,000 unique TCR beta nucleotide sequences were sequenced per donor, 15% to 20% of them non-productive.

The cohort comprised fewer than 700 healthy bone marrow donors. At the time of sampling, all cohort members were nominally healthy, though unrecorded immune exposures were likely present. The donor tested CMV seropositive, placing the donor among the roughly 270 seropositive members of the cohort. A peripheral blood sample was provided by each donor, and peripheral blood mononuclear cells were used for TCR beta sequencing. The Qiagen DNeasy Blood Extraction Kit was used to extract genomic DNA from the blood cell samples. Spanning cysteine to phenylalanine, the CDR3 consists of 15 amino acids. Solely the CDR3 DNA is kept, with 45 bases framed from the first base. The germline V gene yields SGDLS for CDR1 and YYNGEE for CDR2. V has 1 base trimmed and J has 4 bases trimmed; junction bases matching no gene number 7. As for this clone: The clone's antigen remains unknown. Qualities for individual bases were not recorded, and no much larger clone is one base off.

What the research found in general, with its limitations: The sequencing pipeline was judged likely to have produced a cluster of highly shared sequence variants as a technical artifact. Immune exposure information for the cohort was limited to CMV serostatus. According to a later analysis, TCR association rates differed among HLA loci, with DRB1 alleles showing the most associated TCRs and HLA-C alleles showing the fewest. Linkage disequilibrium might explain the correlated functional status among segregating V segments, but an unknown experimental factor could not be ruled out. According to a later genetic analysis, donors in an Asian-associated ancestry cluster had fewer N-insertions in productive TCRs than the roughly 660-donor mean. Most CMV-associated TCR beta chains appeared to be HLA-restricted in a later analysis, and the HLA associations seemed to be driven largely by CMV exposure. In vitro tests confirmed that a few of the cytomegalovirus-associated TCR beta chains recognize cytomegalovirus antigens. A later genetic analysis associated a missense DCLRE1C variant with V-gene and J-gene trimming of TCR beta chains, and an independent cohort replicated the association. The cohort was sequenced for TCR beta chains only, and without alpha or paired-chain data the features that could be detected were limited. Across donors, most TCR sequences were observed very rarely, whereas some public TCRs were present in many individuals. According to the authors, the approach could potentially be generalized to other disease states and immunological phenotypes. An earlier analysis of several hundred of the donors showed that most TCR beta V segments appeared in productive rearrangements either about 90% or about 30% of the time, which broadly matched IMGT annotations. Compared with equally common non-associated chains, HLA-associated TCR beta chains in a later analysis were more clonally expanded and had lower generation probabilities. According to a later analysis, parvovirus B19, influenza, CMV and Epstein-Barr virus appeared linked to several top co-occurrence clusters. Because some donors lacked HLA typing at each locus, the association tests relied only on the typed subset. Strong co-occurrence of HLA alleles, especially DR and DQ, made assigning TCR associations to individual alleles difficult. A further reported finding was that TCR beta sequences accurately predicted the HLA-A and HLA-B alleles for most subjects in the first cohort. Sequencing depth was assumed to be roughly uniform across donors in the presence/absence analyses, though that assumption may not hold. The study listed approximately 150 TCR beta chains as associated with cytomegalovirus. In a later analysis, about 17,000 TCR beta sequences were associated with specific HLA alleles at a false discovery rate of 0.05. In both the original and validation cohorts, the classifier was reported to diagnose cytomegalovirus status with high specificity and sensitivity. Because the 87-base-pair reads could not distinguish some IMGT-functional V segments, including TRBV6-2 and TRBV6-3, those segments were excluded. Fewer than 20 rarely observed V segments, including chromosome 9 orphons, were excluded from the earlier analysis of approximately 600 of the donors because counts were too low.

The library was obtained by the immunoSEQ multiplex PCR assay. For the multiplex PCR, a mixture combining 60 forward primers for TCR Vbeta segments and 13 reverse primers for TCR Jbeta segments was used. The CDR3 region of rearranged TCR beta genes was amplified from genomic DNA with a multiplex PCR assay. Amplified TCR beta libraries were sequenced as 87-base-pair reads on the Illumina HiSeq System. The authors' analysis ran thus. In a later analysis, 80 million or so unique TCR beta chains were counted across the 650 to 750 repertoires, and approximately 9.9 million of these chains were shared by at least two donors. Raw reads were error-corrected and collapsed into unique sequences by a nearest-neighbor algorithm in which closely related sequences were merged to remove PCR and sequencing errors. V, D and J gene segments were assigned by aligning CDR3 sequences to IMGT reference sequences. For a sequence to be retained, a match of at least six nucleotides to both a V gene segment and a J gene segment was required. Rearrangements were classified as productive when the CDR3 lacked stop codons and remained in frame with V and J, and all other rearrangements were classified as non-productive. Following IMGT convention, CDR3 was defined as the stretch from the second conserved V-encoded cysteine to the conserved J-encoded phenylalanine. The earlier analysis of about 590 of the donors excluded sequences that lacked an unambiguous match to a single V gene segment. An earlier analysis of approximately 590 of the donors classified V segments as functional when productive rearrangements were above 56.7% and as segregating when the standard deviation between donors was above 5%. A statistical classification framework was built to diagnose cytomegalovirus status from the catalog of TCR beta chain sequences. A later analysis assigned V and J genes by comparing TCR nucleotide sequences with IMGT/GENE-DB human TR gene sequences. Using the TCRdist pipeline, a later analysis assigned CDR3 sequences along with most-parsimonious VDJ recombination scenarios. In a later analysis, each TCR beta chain was defined by its CDR3 amino acid sequence together with its V-gene family, and reads without a unique V-gene family were excluded. To address suspected cross-contamination and a sequencing artifact, a later analysis removed approximately 590 highly shared, low-generation-probability nucleotide sequences. A later analysis calculated a clonal expansion index for each public chain from normalized within-repertoire ranks of inferred template counts. Generation probabilities in a later analysis came from a VDJ recombination model fitted to out-of-frame rearrangements, and those results were checked against IGoR. Hypergeometric tests were used in a later analysis to score TCR-TCR, TCR-HLA and TCR-CMV co-occurrence, with a repertoire-size bias correction applied to the TCR pairs. A later analysis estimated false discovery rates by permuting HLA or CMV assignments 20 times. In a later analysis, co-occurring TCRs were grouped using DBSCAN, and TCRdist sequence similarity was added for clustering within HLA-allele-positive subsets. For co-occurrence clustering, repertoires with fewer than 30,000 or more than 120,000 public chains were excluded, along with four or five repertoires with anomalous nucleotide sharing. This immuneACCESS table, as held by TCRdb, lists in-frame sequences with V and J called but not all clones. Of the missing ones, under half trace to an unresolved V gene in checked studies; the others have no known cause. V, J and clone size were drawn from that table, and D and trimming were deduced from the DNA. The sample has 55,000 to 80,000 clones on record, approximately 74% of them singletons. The ten biggest clones cover 22% of the sample.

The sequence was collected from a woman aged 30 to 39 in good health and CMV-seropositive. Sequencing was performed on PBMCs. The receptor chain draws on TRBV9 and TRBJ2-7; 8 central bases correspond to TRBD2. Read as DNA, the sequence is TGTGCCAGCAGCGTACTGCCGGGAGGGTCATACGAGCAGTACTTC. The encoded protein is CASSVLPGGSYEQYF.